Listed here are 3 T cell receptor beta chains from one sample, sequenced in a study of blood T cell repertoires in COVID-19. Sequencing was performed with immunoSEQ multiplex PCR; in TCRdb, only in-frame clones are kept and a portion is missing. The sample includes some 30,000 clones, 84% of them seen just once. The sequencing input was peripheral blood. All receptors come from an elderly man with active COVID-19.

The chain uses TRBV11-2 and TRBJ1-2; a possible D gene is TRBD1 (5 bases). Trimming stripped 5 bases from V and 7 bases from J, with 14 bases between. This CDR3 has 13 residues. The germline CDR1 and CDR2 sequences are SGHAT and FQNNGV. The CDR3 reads CASSATEGPGYTF. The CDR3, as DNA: TGTGCCAGCAGCGCAACGGAGGGGCCTGGCTACACCTTC.

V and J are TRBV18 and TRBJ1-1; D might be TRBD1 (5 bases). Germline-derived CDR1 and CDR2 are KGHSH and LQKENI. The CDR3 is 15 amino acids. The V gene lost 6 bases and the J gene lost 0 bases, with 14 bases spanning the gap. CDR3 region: CASSPTDSMNTEAFF. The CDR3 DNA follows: TGTGCCAGCTCCCCTACTGACAGCATGAACACTGAAGCTTTCTTT.

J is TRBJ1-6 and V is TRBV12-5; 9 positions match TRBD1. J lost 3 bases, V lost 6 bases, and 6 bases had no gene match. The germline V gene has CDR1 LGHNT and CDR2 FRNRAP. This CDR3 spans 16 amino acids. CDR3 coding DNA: TGTGCTAGTGGCCAGGACAGGGGCAACTATAATTCACCCCTCCACTTT. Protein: CASGQDRGNYNSPLHF.